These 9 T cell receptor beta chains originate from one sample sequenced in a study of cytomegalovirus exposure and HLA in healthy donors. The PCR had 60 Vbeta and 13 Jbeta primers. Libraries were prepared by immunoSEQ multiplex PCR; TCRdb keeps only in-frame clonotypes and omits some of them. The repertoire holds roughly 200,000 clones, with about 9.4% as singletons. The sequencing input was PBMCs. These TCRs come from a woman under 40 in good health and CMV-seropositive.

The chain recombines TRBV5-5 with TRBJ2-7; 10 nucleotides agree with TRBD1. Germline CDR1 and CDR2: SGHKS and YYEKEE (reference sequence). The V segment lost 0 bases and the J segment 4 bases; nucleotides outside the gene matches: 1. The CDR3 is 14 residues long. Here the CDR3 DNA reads TGTGCCAGCAGCTTGGGGGACAGGGGTTACGAGCAGTACTTC. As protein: CASSLGDRGYEQYF.

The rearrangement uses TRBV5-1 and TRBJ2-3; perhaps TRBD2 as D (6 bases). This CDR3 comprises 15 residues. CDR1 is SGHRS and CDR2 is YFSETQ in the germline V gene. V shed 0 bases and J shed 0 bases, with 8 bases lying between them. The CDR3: CASSLVAASTDTQYF. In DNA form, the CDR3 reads TGCGCCAGCAGCTTGGTAGCGGCAAGCACAGATACGCAGTATTTT.

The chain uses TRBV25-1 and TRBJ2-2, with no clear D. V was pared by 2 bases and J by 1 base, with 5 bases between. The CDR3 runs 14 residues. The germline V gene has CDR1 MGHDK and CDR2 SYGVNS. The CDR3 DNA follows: TGTGCCAGCAGTGAAATGAGGAACACCGGGGAGCTGTTTTTT. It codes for CASSEMRNTGELFF.

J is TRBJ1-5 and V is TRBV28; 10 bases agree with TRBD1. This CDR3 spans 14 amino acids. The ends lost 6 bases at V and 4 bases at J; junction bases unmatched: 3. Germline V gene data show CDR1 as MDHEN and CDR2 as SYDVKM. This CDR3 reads CASRGTGENQPQHF. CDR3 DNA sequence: TGTGCCAGCAGAGGGACAGGGGAGAATCAGCCCCAGCATTTT.

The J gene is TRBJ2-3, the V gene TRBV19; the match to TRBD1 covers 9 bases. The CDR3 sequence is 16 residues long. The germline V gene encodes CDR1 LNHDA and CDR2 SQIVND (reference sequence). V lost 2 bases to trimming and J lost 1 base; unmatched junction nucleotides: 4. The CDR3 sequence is CASSISRTGGTDTQYF. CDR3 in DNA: TGTGCCAGTAGTATATCTCGGACAGGGGGCACAGATACGCAGTATTTT.

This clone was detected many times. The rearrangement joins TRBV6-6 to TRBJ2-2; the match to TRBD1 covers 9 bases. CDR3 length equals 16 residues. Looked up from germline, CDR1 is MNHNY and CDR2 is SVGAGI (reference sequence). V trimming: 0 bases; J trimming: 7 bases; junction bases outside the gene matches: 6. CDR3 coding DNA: TGTGCCAGCAGTTACTCCGGGACAGGGTGGGACGGGGAGCTGTTTTTT. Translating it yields CASSYSGTGWDGELFF.

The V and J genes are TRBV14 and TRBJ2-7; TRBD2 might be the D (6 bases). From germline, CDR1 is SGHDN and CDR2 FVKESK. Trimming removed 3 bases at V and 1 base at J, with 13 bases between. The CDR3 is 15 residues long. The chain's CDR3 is CASSQTGSWSYEQYF. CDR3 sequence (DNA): TGTGCCAGCAGCCAGACCGGGAGTTGGTCCTACGAGCAGTACTTC.

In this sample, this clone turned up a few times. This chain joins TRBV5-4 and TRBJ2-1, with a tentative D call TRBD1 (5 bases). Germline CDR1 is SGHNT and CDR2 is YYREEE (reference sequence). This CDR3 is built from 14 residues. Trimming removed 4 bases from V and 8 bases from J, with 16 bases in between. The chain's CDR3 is CASSEKQGSDEQFF. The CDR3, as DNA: TGTGCCAGCAGCGAGAAGCAGGGCTCGGATGAGCAGTTCTTC. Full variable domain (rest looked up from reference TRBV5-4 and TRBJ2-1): ETGVTQSPTHLIKTRGQQVTLRCSSQSGHNTVSWYQQALGQGPQFIFQYYREEENGRGNFPPRFSGLQFPNYSSELNVNALELDDSALYLCASSEKQGSDEQFFGPGTRLTVL.

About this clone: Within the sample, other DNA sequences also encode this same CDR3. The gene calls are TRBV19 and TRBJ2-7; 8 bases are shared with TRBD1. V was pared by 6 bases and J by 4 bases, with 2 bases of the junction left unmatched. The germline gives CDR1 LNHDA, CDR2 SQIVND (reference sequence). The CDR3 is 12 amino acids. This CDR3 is CASRGQGYEQYF. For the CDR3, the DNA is TGTGCCAGTAGAGGACAGGGATACGAGCAGTACTTC.